This is a list of T cell receptor beta chains from one sample in a study of CD8+CD57+ T cells in acquired aplastic anemia. One entry per CDR3 protein, called by TCRdb with MiXCR from the reads. The sample gives roughly 250,000 distinct CDR3 sequences, approximately 86% of which show up once; 40% to 50% is in the top ten. The sample consisted of sorted CD4+, CD8+, or CD8+CD57+ T cells (not recorded which) from PBMCs. Receptors were obtained from a human donor with aplastic anemia. CDR3s include the opening cysteine and the closing phenylalanine or tryptophan. The D gene is left open where the match is weak. Some rows mark clone size as missing; the rest say once, few, many or name a class of expanded clone.

TRBD1 TRBJ1-2 . TRBV7-3 CASSLTGGGNSGYTF TGTGCCAGCAGCTTGACAGGGGGCGGGAACTCTGGCTATACCTTC
TRBD1 TRBJ2-3 . TRBV7-3 CASSLGLTGNTTDYF TGTGCCAGCAGCTTAGGTCTGACAGGGAACACTACAGACTATTTT
. TRBJ2-1 . TRBV7-9 CASSLGRCADEQFF TGTGCCAGCAGCTTAGGGCGGTGCGCCGACGAGCAGTTCTTC
TRBD2 TRBJ2-7 many TRBV5-5 CASSSRLAGGYYEQYF TGTGCCAGCAGCTCTAGACTAGCGGGGGGTTACTACGAGCAGTACTTC
TRBD2 TRBJ2-1 once TRBV7-2 CASSLALTSGMYNEQFF TGTGCCAGCAGCTTAGCGTTGACTAGCGGGATGTACAATGAGCAGTTCTTC
TRBD1 TRBJ2-3 . TRBV11-3 CASRDTGGDTQYF TGTGCCAGCAGGGACACAGGGGGCGATACGCAGTATTTT
. TRBJ2-1 once TRBV7-2 CASSLARSRDTDDQFF TGTGCCAGCAGCTTAGCAAGAAGTCGGGATACCGATGATCAGTTCTTC
TRBD1 TRBJ2-3 . TRBV7-8 CASSLGSRGTESTDTQYF TGTGCCAGCAGCTTAGGAAGTAGGGGGACAGAAAGCACAGATACGCAGTATTTT
. TRBJ2-7 . TRBV5-4 CASSWGGASYEQYF TGTGCCAGCAGCTGGGGGGGCGCCTCCTACGAGCAGTACTTC
. TRBJ1-1 few TRBV10-3 CAISHPGITEAFF TGTGCCATCAGTCACCCGGGGATCACTGAAGCTTTCTTT
. TRBJ1-1 . TRBV9 CASSVGVSSLVTPEAFF TGTGCCAGCAGCGTAGGGGTCTCTAGCCTGGTGACCCCTGAAGCTTTCTTT
. TRBJ1-1 . TRBV12-3/TRBV12-4 CASTTALANYGYTEAFF TGTGCCAGCACCACTGCGCTCGCTAACTATGGCTACACCGAAGCTTTCTTT
. TRBJ2-6 . TRBV7-9 CAYEVAAYQEAHYLTF TGTGCCTACGAGGTAGCGGCGTACCAAGAGGCCCACTACCTGACTTTC
. TRBJ2-2 once TRBV5-1 CASSLEFYGQFF TGCGCCAGCAGCTTGGAATTCTACGGGCAGTTTTTT